The sequence of this T cell receptor (beta chain) was determined in a study of blood T cells in healthy people across ages (dated by TCRdb to about 2015). Regarding the research as a whole: Template switching captured roughly one uniquely barcoded TCR beta cDNA molecule per two T cells in model experiments. To track age-related changes in TCR beta repertoire diversity, the study relied on deep sequencing normalized with unique cDNA molecular identifiers. Four age groups were formed from the donors: young (average about 15 years), middle-aged (approximately 39), aged (under 70) and long-lived (approximately 80). To avoid experimental bias, donors of different ages were distributed randomly across sequencing lanes. For two donors (one aged 18 to 29 and one aged 80 or older), the study analyzed two additional independent replicas of 1 million unique cDNA reads from the same blood draw. What the study reported, not specific to this receptor: There was a strong correlation between observed TCR beta diversity and the percentage of naive T cells measured by flow cytometry. Observed TCR beta diversity per million T cells fell roughly linearly with age, and a significant reduction was already apparent by age roughly 40. Since profiling was done on bulk unsorted PBMCs, naive and antigen-experienced compartments could not be conclusively compared. The CMV infection status of donors was not known, potentially confounding age-related changes in expanded clonotypes. Compared with the aged group, more naive CD4+ T cells, fewer expanded clones and increased TCR diversity were shown by the long-lived group, suggesting age selection. Estimates of total diversity based on one million sequenced T cells were considered lower bounds and underestimates.

There are a few counts of this clonotype. Which antigen it targets is not known. No base qualities exist here, and no much larger clone lies one base off it. Systemically healthy Caucasian individuals from Russia, 39 in total and aged roughly 6 to 100 years, were included as donors. Each donor gave ten milliliters of peripheral blood, collected into EDTA-treated Vacutainer tubes. Ficoll-Paque density-gradient centrifugation was used to isolate PBMCs, with at least 6.5 million per sample. Trizol reagent was used to extract total RNA from PBMCs, with at least 6 micrograms per sample. For every donor, flow cytometry on a PBMC aliquot measured the percentage of naive CD45RAhigh/CD27high T cells. Libraries came from 5' RACE. Instrument used: Illumina HiSeq 2500. A second roughly 6 to 12 cycle PCR used a sample-barcoded 5' primer and a J-beta primer mix. A template-switch 5' adaptor carrying 12 random nucleotides introduced a unique molecular identifier onto each TCR beta cDNA molecule. At least 2.5 million CDR3-containing paired-end reads were obtained from each sample. All of the RNA was converted into first-strand cDNA using the Mint cDNA synthesis kit, with a TRBC-specific oligonucleotide serving as the primer. Following uracil-DNA glycosylase treatment, all cDNA underwent a first 18-cycle PCR with the universal primers M1SS and BC2_uni_R. On the authors' methods: Each sample was normalized by randomly selecting 1 million high-quality reads, each carrying a distinct molecular identifier. Instead of being binned into consensus sequences, reads with shared molecular identifiers were discarded. MiTCR, set to a Q25 quality threshold and the strictest error-elimination algorithm, was used for CDR3 identification, clonotype clustering and error correction. A nonparametric unseen species model using Euler transformation provided a lower-bound estimate of total TCR beta diversity. TCRdb cleaned the public reads at Q25 with fastp, built clones with MiXCR and kept in-frame beta chains. Duplicate CDR3 protein sequences are folded into a single record with the most common DNA and genes. TCRdb's processing, not the study's, gives the V and J calls here. The sample profile shows about 970,000 distinct CDR3 sequences; around 54% of them were found once. Jointly, the top ten make up over 20% of the sample.

The receptor's source is a woman aged 55-75 years in good health. Sequences were obtained from blood.

At the DNA level, the sequence is TGTGCCAGCAGCTTACTTCTAGCGGGAGTAGGGGAGCAGTTCTTC. Translated, it reads CASSLLLAGVGEQFF. The V and J genes are TRBV7-9 and TRBJ2-1, with 10 bases in between that match TRBD2. Trimming takes 2 bases off V and 10 bases off J; junction bases not matched to a gene: 8. According to the germline V gene (reference sequence), CDR1 reads SEHNR and CDR2 reads FQNEAQ. Including the terminal cysteine and phenylalanine, the CDR3 comprises 15 residues. Just the 45-base CDR3 DNA is kept, in frame starting at base 1.